This T cell receptor beta chain derives from a study of CD8+CD57+ T cells in acquired aplastic anemia. Patients chosen for sequencing had shown CD8+CD57+ cell expansion by flow cytometry. Patient blood was sampled before any therapy had been received. Deletions cut 3 bases from V and 7 bases from J, with 12 bases between. The V gene's germline CDR1 is ENHRY and CDR2 SYGVKD. This CDR3 region has 14 residues. The use of genomic DNA as template underpinned the TCR beta VDJ and CDR3 profiling. TCRdb analysed the reads with MiXCR anew, one entry per CDR3 protein. The sample includes under 200,000 distinct CDR3 sequences, under 50% of them seen just once. General study results and limits: Fewer than 35 shared CD8+ CDR3s appeared highly expressed within patients' immunodominant clones. Patients were compared with controls for CD8+ Simpson's diversity, and no significant difference emerged.

This clonotype was seen at least ten times. The antigen remains undetermined. This TCR was recovered from a human donor with aplastic anemia. Sequenced: sorted CD4+, CD8+, or CD8+CD57+ T cells (not recorded which) from PBMCs. This chain joins TRBV10-3 and TRBJ1-4; perhaps TRBD1 as D (5 bases). The CDR3 DNA reads as TGTGCCATCAGTGATGGGGGGTCTATTGAAAAACTGTTTTTT. Its translation: CAISDGGSIEKLFF.